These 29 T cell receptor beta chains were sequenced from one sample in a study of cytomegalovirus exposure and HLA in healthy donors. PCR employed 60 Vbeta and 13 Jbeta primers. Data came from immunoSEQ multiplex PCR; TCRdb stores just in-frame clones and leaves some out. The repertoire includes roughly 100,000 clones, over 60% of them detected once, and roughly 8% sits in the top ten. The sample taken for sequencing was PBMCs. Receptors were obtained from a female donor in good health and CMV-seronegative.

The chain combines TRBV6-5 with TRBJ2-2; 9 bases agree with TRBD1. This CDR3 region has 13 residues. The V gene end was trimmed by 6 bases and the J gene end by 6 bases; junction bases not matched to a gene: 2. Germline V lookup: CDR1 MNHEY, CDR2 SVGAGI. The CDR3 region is CASRQGAAGELFF. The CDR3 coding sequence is TGTGCCAGCAGACAGGGGGCAGCCGGGGAGCTGTTTTTT.

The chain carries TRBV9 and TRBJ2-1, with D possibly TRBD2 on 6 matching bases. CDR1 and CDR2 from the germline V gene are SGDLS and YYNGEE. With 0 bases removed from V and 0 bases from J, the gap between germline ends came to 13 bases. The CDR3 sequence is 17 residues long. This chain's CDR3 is CASSVGLLGSSYNEQFF. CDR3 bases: TGTGCCAGCAGCGTAGGGTTACTCGGGAGCTCCTACAATGAGCAGTTCTTC. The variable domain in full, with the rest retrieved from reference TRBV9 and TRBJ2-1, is DSGVTQTPKHLITATGQRVTLRCSPRSGDLSVYWYQQSLDQGLQFLIQYYNGEERAKGNILERFSAQQFPDLHSELNLSSLELGDSALYFCASSVGLLGSSYNEQFFGPGTRLTVL.

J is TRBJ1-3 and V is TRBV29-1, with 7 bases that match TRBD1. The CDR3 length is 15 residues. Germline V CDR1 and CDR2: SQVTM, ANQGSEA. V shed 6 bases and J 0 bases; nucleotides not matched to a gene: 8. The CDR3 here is CSVSTDRISGNTIYF. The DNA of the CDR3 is TGCAGCGTCTCGACGGACAGGATCTCTGGAAACACCATATATTTT.

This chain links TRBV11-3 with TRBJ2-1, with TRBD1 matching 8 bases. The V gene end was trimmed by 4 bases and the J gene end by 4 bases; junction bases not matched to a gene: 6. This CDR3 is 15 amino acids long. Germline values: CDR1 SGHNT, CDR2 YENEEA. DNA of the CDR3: TGTGCCAGCAGCTCCACAGGGGGTATTTACAATGAGCAGTTCTTC. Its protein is CASSSTGGIYNEQFF.

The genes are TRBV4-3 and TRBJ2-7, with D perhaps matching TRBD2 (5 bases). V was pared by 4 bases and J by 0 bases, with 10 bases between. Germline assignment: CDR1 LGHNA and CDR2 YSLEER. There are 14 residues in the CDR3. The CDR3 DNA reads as TGCGCCAGCAGCCGCGGGTACAGCTCCTACGAGCAGTACTTC. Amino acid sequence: CASSRGYSSYEQYF.

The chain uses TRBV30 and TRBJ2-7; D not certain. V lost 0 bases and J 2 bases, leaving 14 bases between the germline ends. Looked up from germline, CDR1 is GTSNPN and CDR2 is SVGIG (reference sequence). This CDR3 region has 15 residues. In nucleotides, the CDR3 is TGTGCCTGGAGTGTACTTCGAAGTAAAACCTACGAGCAGTACTTC. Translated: CAWSVLRSKTYEQYF.

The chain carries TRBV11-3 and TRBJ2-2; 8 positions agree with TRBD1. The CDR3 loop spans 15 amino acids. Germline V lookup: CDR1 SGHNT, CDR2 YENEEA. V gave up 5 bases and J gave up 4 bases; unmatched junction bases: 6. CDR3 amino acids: CASSDRQGSTGELFF. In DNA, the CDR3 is TGTGCCAGCAGCGACCGACAGGGGAGCACCGGGGAGCTGTTTTTT.

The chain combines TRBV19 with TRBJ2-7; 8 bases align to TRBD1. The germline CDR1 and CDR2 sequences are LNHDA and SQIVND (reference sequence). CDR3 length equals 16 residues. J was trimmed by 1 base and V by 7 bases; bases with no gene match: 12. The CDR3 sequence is CASTAGGNRGSYEQYF. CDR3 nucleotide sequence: TGTGCCAGTACCGCAGGGGGCAACAGGGGGTCCTACGAGCAGTACTTC.

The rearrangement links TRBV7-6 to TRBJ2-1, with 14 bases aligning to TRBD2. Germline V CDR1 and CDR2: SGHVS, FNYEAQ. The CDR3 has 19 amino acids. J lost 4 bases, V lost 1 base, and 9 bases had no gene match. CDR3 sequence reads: CASSLVGTSGSFPYNEQFF. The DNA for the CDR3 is TGTGCCAGCAGCTTAGTTGGGACTAGCGGGAGTTTCCCGTACAATGAGCAGTTCTTC.

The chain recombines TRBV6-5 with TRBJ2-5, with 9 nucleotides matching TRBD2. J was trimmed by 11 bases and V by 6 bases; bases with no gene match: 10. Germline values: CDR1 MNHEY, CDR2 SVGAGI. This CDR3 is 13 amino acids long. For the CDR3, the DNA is TGTGCCAGCAGGGCTAGCGGGATTAAAGAGCAGTACTTC. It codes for CASRASGIKEQYF.

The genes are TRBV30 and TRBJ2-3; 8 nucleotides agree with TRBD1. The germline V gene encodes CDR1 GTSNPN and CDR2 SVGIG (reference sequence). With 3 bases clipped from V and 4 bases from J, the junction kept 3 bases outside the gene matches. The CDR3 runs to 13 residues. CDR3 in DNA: TGTGCCTGGAGCGGGACAGGTTCAGATACGCAGTATTTT. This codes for CAWSGTGSDTQYF.

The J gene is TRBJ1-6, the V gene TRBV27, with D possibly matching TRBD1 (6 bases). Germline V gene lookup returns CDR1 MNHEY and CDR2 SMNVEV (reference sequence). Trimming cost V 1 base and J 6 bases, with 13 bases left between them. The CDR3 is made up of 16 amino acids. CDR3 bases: TGTGCCAGCAGTTTATTCTTGACAGGTCCTAATTCACCCCTCCACTTT. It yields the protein CASSLFLTGPNSPLHF.

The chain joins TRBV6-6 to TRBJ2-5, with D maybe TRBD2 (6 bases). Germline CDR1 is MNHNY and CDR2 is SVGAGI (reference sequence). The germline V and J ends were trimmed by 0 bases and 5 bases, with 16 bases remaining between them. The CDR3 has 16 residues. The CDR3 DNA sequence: TGTGCCAGCAGTTACTCCGGGGGTTACGGGTTTGAGACCCAGTACTTC. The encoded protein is CASSYSGGYGFETQYF.

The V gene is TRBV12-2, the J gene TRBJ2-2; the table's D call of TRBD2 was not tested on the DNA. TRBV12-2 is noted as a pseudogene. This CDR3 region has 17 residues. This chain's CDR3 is CASRLALIVVRPGELFF. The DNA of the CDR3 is TGTGCAAGTCGCTTAGCGCTAATTGTTGTCCGCCCCGGGGAGCTGTTTTTT.

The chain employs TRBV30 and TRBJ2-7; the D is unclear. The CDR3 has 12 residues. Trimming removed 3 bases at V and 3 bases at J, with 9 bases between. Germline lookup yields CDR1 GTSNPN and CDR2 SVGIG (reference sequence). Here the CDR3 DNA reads TGTGCCTGGAGCACGGGTTTCTACGAGCAGTACTTC. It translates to CAWSTGFYEQYF.

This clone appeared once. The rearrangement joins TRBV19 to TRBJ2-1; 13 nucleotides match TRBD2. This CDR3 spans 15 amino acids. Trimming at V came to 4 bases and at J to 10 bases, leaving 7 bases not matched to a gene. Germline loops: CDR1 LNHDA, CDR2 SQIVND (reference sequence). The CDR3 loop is CASSKGLAGFGEQFF. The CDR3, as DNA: TGTGCCAGTAGTAAGGGACTAGCGGGATTTGGCGAGCAGTTCTTC.

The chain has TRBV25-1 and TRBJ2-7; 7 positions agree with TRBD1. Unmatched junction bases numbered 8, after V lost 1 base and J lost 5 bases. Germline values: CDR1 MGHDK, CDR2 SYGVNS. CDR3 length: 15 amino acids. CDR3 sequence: CASSELSDRVHEQYF. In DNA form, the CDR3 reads TGTGCCAGCAGTGAATTGAGTGACAGGGTCCACGAGCAGTACTTC.

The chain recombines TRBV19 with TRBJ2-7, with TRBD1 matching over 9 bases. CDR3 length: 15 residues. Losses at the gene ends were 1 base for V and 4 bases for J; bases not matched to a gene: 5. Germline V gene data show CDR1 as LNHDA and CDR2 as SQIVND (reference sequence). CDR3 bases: TGTGCCAGTAGTATAGGGTCGGGACAGGGTTACGAGCAGTACTTC. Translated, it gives CASSIGSGQGYEQYF.

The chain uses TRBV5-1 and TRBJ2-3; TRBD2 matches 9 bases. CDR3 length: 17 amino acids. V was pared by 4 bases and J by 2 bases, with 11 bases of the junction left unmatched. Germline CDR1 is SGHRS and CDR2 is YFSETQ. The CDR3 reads CASSPARGGYNTDTQYF. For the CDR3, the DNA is TGCGCCAGCAGCCCGGCGCGGGGGGGCTATAACACAGATACGCAGTATTTT.

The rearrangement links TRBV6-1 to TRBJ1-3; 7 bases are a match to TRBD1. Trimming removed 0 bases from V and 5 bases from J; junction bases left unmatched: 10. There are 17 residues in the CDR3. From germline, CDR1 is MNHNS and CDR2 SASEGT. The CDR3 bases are TGTGCCAGCAGTGAAGCACGGCCGACAGGGAGAAGAAACACCATATATTTT. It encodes CASSEARPTGRRNTIYF.

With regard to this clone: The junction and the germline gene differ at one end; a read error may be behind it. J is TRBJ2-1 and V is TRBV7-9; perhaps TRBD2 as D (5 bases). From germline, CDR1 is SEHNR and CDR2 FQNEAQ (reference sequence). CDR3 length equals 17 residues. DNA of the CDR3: TGTTCCAGCAGCTCCCACCCACGGGCGGGCTCCTACAATGAGCAGTTCTTC. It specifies CSSSSHPRAGSYNEQFF.

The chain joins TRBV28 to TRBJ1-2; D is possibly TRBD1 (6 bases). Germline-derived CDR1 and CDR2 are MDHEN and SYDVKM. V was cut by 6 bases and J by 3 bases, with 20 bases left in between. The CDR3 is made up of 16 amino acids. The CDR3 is CASSTHRDLSYYGYTF. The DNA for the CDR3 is TGTGCCAGCAGCACCCACAGGGATTTGAGCTACTATGGCTACACCTTC.

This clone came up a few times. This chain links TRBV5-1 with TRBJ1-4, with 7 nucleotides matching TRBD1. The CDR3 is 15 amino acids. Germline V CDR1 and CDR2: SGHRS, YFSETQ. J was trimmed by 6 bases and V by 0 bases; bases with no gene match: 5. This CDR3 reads CASSLADRAYEKLFF. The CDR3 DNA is TGCGCCAGCAGCTTGGCCGACAGGGCCTATGAAAAACTGTTTTTT. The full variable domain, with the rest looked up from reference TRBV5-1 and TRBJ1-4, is KAGVTQTPRYLIKTRGQQVTLSCSPISGHRSVSWYQQTPGQGLQFLFEYFSETQRNKGNFPGRFSGRQFSNSRSEMNVSTLELGDSALYLCASSLADRAYEKLFFGSGTQLSVL.

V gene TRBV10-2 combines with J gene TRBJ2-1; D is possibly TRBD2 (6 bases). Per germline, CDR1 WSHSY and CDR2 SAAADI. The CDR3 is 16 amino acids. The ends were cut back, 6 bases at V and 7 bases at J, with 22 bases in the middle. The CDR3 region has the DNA TGCGCCAGCAGAAAACGAGGGGACTCGTCGCTAAATGAGCAGTTCTTC. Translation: CASRKRGDSSLNEQFF.

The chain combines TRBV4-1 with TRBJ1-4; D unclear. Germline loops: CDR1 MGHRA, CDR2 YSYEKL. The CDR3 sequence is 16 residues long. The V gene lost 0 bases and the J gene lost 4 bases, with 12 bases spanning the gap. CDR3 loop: CASSQDQRPINEKLFF. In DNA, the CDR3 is TGCGCCAGCAGCCAAGATCAGAGGCCCATTAATGAAAAACTGTTTTTT.

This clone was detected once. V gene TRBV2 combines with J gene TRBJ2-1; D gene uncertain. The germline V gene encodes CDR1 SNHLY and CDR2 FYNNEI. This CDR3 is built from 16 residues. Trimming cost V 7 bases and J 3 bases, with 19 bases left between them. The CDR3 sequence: CASIRTLHKSYNEQFF. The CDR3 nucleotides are TGTGCCAGCATTAGAACTCTCCATAAAAGCTACAATGAGCAGTTCTTC.

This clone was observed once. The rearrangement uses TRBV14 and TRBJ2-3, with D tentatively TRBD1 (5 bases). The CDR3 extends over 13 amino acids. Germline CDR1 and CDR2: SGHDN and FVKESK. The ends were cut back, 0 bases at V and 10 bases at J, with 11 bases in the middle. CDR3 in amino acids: CASSQDLGPAQYF. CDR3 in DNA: TGTGCCAGCAGCCAAGATTTGGGGCCCGCGCAGTATTTT.

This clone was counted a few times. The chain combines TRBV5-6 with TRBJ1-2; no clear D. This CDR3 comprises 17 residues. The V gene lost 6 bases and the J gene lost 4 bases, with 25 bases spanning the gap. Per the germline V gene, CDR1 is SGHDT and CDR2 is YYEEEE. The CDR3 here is CASIDQLLGKAAYGYTF. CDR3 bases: TGTGCCAGCATCGATCAGTTGCTCGGGAAGGCTGCCTATGGCTACACCTTC.

CDR3 residues: CASSYSNGNTEAFF. CDR3 sequence (DNA): TGTGCCAGCAGTTACTCGAACGGGAACACTGAAGCTTTCTTT. The chain has TRBV6-5 and TRBJ1-1; D remains unclear. CDR1 and CDR2 from the germline V gene are MNHEY and SVGAGI. V was clipped by 0 bases and J by 1 base, with 6 bases between them. This CDR3 region has 14 residues.